The 20 T cell receptor beta chains given below trace back to one sample, sequenced in a study of shared clonotypes between healthy human individuals. The assay was immunoSEQ multiplex PCR, and TCRdb's table has in-frame clones only and misses some. Among around 2.5 million clones listed, over 85% were seen once. Sequenced material: naive CD4+ T cells from PBMCs. The subset is: CD45RA+ positively selected. The source is a man between 18 and 35 years old in good health. Some clones in this sample may be carry-over from other donors' samples.

V is TRBV4-3 and J is TRBJ1-5; a possible D gene is TRBD1 (6 bases). There are 17 residues in the CDR3. Germline values: CDR1 LGHNA, CDR2 YSLEER. The V and J ends lost 0 bases and 0 bases respectively, with 12 bases between them. The CDR3 is CASSQDLGQYSNQPQHF. In nucleotides, the CDR3 is TGCGCCAGCAGCCAAGATCTAGGACAGTATAGCAATCAGCCCCAGCATTTT.

The rearrangement joins TRBV5-1 to TRBJ2-7; D is unresolved. The CDR3 extends over 15 amino acids. V was clipped by 0 bases and J by 8 bases, with 18 bases between them. The germline CDR1 and CDR2 sequences are SGHRS and YFSETQ. The CDR3 reads CASSLDVAIASKQYF. In nucleotides, the CDR3 is TGCGCCAGCAGCTTGGACGTCGCGATCGCGAGTAAGCAGTACTTC.

This clone was seen just once. The chain recombines TRBV27 with TRBJ2-2; D might be TRBD2 (6 bases). This CDR3 is built from 15 residues. Germline loops: CDR1 MNHEY, CDR2 SMNVEV (reference sequence). Trimming shortened V by 3 bases and J by 4 bases, and 12 bases separated the two germline ends. CDR3 nucleotide sequence: TGTGCCAGCAGTTTTGGTCGGGGGAGCACCGGGGAGCTGTTTTTT. Amino acids: CASSFGRGSTGELFF.

V is TRBV7-9 and J is TRBJ2-1; no definite D call. V lost 0 bases, J lost 3 bases, and 9 bases lay in between. Germline V lookup: CDR1 SEHNR, CDR2 FQNEAQ (reference sequence). The CDR3 has 15 amino acids. The DNA for the CDR3 is TGTGCCAGCAGCTTAGCGCATCCAAACTACAATGAGCAGTTCTTC. This codes for CASSLAHPNYNEQFF.

The rearrangement joins TRBV6-5 to TRBJ1-2, with 10 positions matching TRBD1. This CDR3 is 14 amino acids long. Germline-derived CDR1 and CDR2 are MNHEY and SVGAGI. The V segment lost 6 bases and the J segment 6 bases; nucleotides outside the gene matches: 7. Here the CDR3 reads CASSVTGGMDGYTF. The CDR3 bases are TGTGCCAGCAGCGTGACAGGGGGCATGGATGGCTACACCTTC.

Comment on this clone: Other DNA sequences from this sample encode an identical CDR3 as well. The V and J genes are TRBV5-1 and TRBJ2-3; D tentatively reads TRBD1 or TRBD2 (5 bases each). The CDR3 is 16 residues long. CDR1 SGHRS and CDR2 YFSETQ come from the germline V gene. V lost 3 bases and J 0 bases, leaving 14 bases between the germline ends. The CDR3 coding sequence is TGCGCCAGCAGCTCCTCCGGGGCCGCTAGCACAGATACGCAGTATTTT. Its translation: CASSSSGAASTDTQYF.

The chain carries TRBV5-1 and TRBJ2-3; TRBD2 agrees at 7 bases. The CDR3 totals 16 residues. The junction had 12 bases not matched to a gene; V was cut back by 7 bases and J by 1 base. Germline values: CDR1 SGHRS, CDR2 YFSETQ. This chain's CDR3 is CASGRLAQGGTDTQYF. Written as DNA, the CDR3 is TGCGCCAGCGGAAGACTAGCCCAAGGGGGCACAGATACGCAGTATTTT. Drawing the rest from reference TRBV5-1 and TRBJ2-3, the complete variable domain is KAGVTQTPRYLIKTRGQQVTLSCSPISGHRSVSWYQQTPGQGLQFLFEYFSETQRNKGNFPGRFSGRQFSNSRSEMNVSTLELGDSALYLCASGRLAQGGTDTQYFGPGTRLTVL.

CDR3 DNA: TGTGCCAGCAGTGACCAGGGCGGAACTGAAGCTTTCTTT. Its translation is CASSDQGGTEAFF. The chain joins TRBV6-1 to TRBJ1-1; tentative D call: TRBD1 (5 bases). The CDR3 is 13 amino acids. Trimming cost V 3 bases and J 5 bases, with 10 bases left between them. Germline V lookup: CDR1 MNHNS, CDR2 SASEGT.

The chain is built from TRBV6-5 and TRBJ1-5; no clear D gene. The V gene's germline CDR1 is MNHEY and CDR2 SVGAGI. CDR3 length equals 13 residues. The V gene lost 2 bases and the J gene lost 7 bases, with 9 bases spanning the gap. CDR3 region: CASSYDREQPQHF. The DNA of the CDR3 is TGTGCCAGCAGTTACGATCGGGAACAGCCCCAGCATTTT.

The CDR3 nucleotides read TGCGCCAGCAGCCAGCCCCGGGACAGGGGGTTCGAGCAGTTCTTC. Its protein product is CASSQPRDRGFEQFF. This chain uses TRBV4-1 with TRBJ2-1; 11 bases line up with TRBD1. Germline V gene data show CDR1 as MGHRA and CDR2 as YSYEKL. With V trimmed by 3 bases and J by 10 bases, 8 bases remained unmatched. This CDR3 is 15 amino acids long.

The V gene is TRBV10-3, the J gene TRBJ1-3, with D unclear. Germline CDR1 reads ENHRY; CDR2 reads SYGVKD. The V gene lost 7 bases and the J gene lost 0 bases, with 13 bases spanning the gap. The CDR3 is 15 amino acids. This CDR3 is CAITRDRTSGNTIYF. CDR3 DNA: TGTGCCATCACCCGGGATAGAACCTCTGGAAACACCATATATTTT.

Turning to this clone: The same CDR3 also results from other DNA sequences found in this sample. The chain couples TRBV5-1 to TRBJ1-1; the D is unclear. Germline loops: CDR1 SGHRS, CDR2 YFSETQ. CDR3 size: 13 residues. Deletions cut 2 bases from V and 1 base from J, with 6 bases between. CDR3: CASSFGWNTEAFF. The CDR3 nucleotides read TGCGCCAGCAGCTTCGGATGGAACACTGAAGCTTTCTTT.

This chain joins TRBV5-1 and TRBJ2-5, with 7 bases identical to TRBD2. CDR1 is SGHRS and CDR2 is YFSETQ in the germline V gene. The CDR3 is made up of 15 amino acids. Unmatched junction bases numbered 7, after V lost 4 bases and J lost 1 base. The CDR3 spells CASSLKRDPQETQYF. The CDR3 coding sequence is TGCGCCAGCAGCCTTAAGCGGGACCCCCAAGAGACCCAGTACTTC.

The J gene is TRBJ2-3, the V gene TRBV18, with unresolved D. Germline CDR1 and CDR2: KGHSH and LQKENI. CDR3 length: 14 residues. Trimming took 5 bases from V and 4 from J, leaving 13 bases between them. The DNA of the CDR3 is TGTGCCAGCTCAGTCCGGGTAGGCGCAGATACGCAGTATTTT. It translates to CASSVRVGADTQYF. Full variable domain (outside the CDR3, taken from reference TRBV18 and TRBJ2-3): NAGVMQNPRHLVRRRGQEARLRCSPMKGHSHVYWYRQLPEEGLKFMVYLQKENIIDESGMPKERFSAEFPKEGPSILRIQQVVRGDSAAYFCASSVRVGADTQYFGPGTRLTVL.

CDR3 amino acids: CASSPRTSYEQYF. The DNA for the CDR3 is TGTGCCAGCAGCCCTCGGACCTCCTACGAGCAGTACTTC. This chain uses TRBV9 with TRBJ2-7; D remains ambiguous. The CDR3 runs to 13 residues. Germline V gene sequence: CDR1 SGDLS, CDR2 YYNGEE. V was cut by 4 bases and J by 0 bases, with 8 bases left in between.

V gene TRBV28 combines with J gene TRBJ1-4; maybe TRBD1 (6 bases). Trimming cost V 7 bases and J 8 bases, with 23 bases left between them. Germline V gene lookup returns CDR1 MDHEN and CDR2 SYDVKM. This CDR3 has 16 residues. CDR3 in DNA: TGTGCCAGCATCTCCTCGGGGGGACAACGGGACGAAAAACTGTTTTTT. Its translation is CASISSGGQRDEKLFF.

This chain uses TRBV9 with TRBJ2-3; D possibly corresponds to TRBD1 (5 bases). Trimming cost V 4 bases and J 6 bases, with 18 bases left between them. Germline CDR1 is SGDLS and CDR2 is YYNGEE. There are 15 residues in the CDR3. DNA of the CDR3: TGTGCCAGCAGCATTACAGGAAACGAGGTTGATACGCAGTATTTT. It codes for CASSITGNEVDTQYF.

This clone was detected once. The V gene is TRBV9, the J gene TRBJ1-1; TRBD1 agrees at 9 bases. Germline values: CDR1 SGDLS, CDR2 YYNGEE. CDR3 length: 15 amino acids. The V segment lost 1 base and the J segment 5 bases; nucleotides outside the gene matches: 6. In DNA form, the CDR3 reads TGTGCCAGCAGCGTAATGGGACAGGGAAGGACTGAAGCTTTCTTT. It yields the protein CASSVMGQGRTEAFF.

The gene calls are TRBV7-2 and TRBJ2-5; D not certain. The length of the CDR3 is 15 residues. Trimming stripped 4 bases from V and 1 base from J, with 13 bases between. Per the germline V gene, CDR1 is SGHTA and CDR2 is FQGNSA. The chain's CDR3 is CASSYQRAPQETQYF. For the CDR3, the DNA is TGTGCCAGCAGCTACCAAAGGGCGCCCCAAGAGACCCAGTACTTC.

This chain connects TRBV4-2 to TRBJ1-1; the D is unclear. The CDR3 contains 14 residues. From germline, CDR1 is LGHNA and CDR2 YNFKEQ. The V end was cut by 1 base, the J end by 0 bases, with 6 bases between. CDR3 sequence (DNA): TGTGCCAGCAGCCAAGCAAGACTGAACACTGAAGCTTTCTTT. Encoded protein: CASSQARLNTEAFF.